A selection of T cell receptor beta chains follows, all from one sample in a study of CD8+ T cells in alopecia areata. TCRdb's table, derived via immunoSEQ multiplex PCR, lists solely in-frame clones and lacks some. The table has about 140,000 clones, roughly four fifths seen once; the top ten hold 25%. Sequences were derived from CD8+ T cells sorted from blood, sampled at week 4, from a patient treated with tofacitinib. The receptors were gathered from a human donor with alopecia areata. CDR3s include the opening cysteine and the closing phenylalanine or tryptophan. A D gene is named only where the DNA matches it firmly. Size values are once, few and many counts, or a class for expanded clones, and some rows have none.

v_gene: TRBV20-1; j_gene: TRBJ2-7; d_gene: TRBD1; abundance: -; CDR3aa: CSAGQVYEQYF; CDR3nt: TGCAGTGCTGGACAGGTCTACGAGCAGTACTTC
v_gene: TRBV4-2; j_gene: TRBJ2-7; d_gene: TRBD1; abundance: -; CDR3aa: CASSQDQATGGYFEQYF; CDR3nt: TGTGCCAGCAGCCAAGATCAAGCGACAGGGGGATACTTCGAGCAGTACTTC
v_gene: TRBV5-6; j_gene: TRBJ2-3; d_gene: -; abundance: -; CDR3aa: CASSPGAVSAQYF; CDR3nt: TGTGCCAGCAGCCCTGGGGCCGTAAGTGCGCAGTATTTT
v_gene: TRBV7-9; j_gene: TRBJ2-7; d_gene: TRBD2; abundance: -; CDR3aa: CATTTSGRSYEQYF; CDR3nt: TGTGCCACCACAACTAGCGGTCGCTCCTACGAGCAGTACTTC
v_gene: TRBV15; j_gene: TRBJ2-7; d_gene: -; abundance: once; CDR3aa: CATSSFQGSSYEQYF; CDR3nt: TGTGCCACCAGCTCCTTCCAAGGGAGCTCCTACGAGCAGTACTTC
v_gene: TRBV11-2; j_gene: TRBJ2-1; d_gene: TRBD2; abundance: -; CDR3aa: CASSPRRLAGRGGEQFF; CDR3nt: TGTGCCAGCAGTCCCCGTCGGCTAGCGGGCAGGGGTGGTGAGCAGTTCTTC
v_gene: TRBV7-9; j_gene: TRBJ2-3; d_gene: -; abundance: -; CDR3aa: CASSFETVLQYF; CDR3nt: TGTGCCAGCAGCTTCGAGACGGTGCTGCAGTATTTT
v_gene: TRBV7-6; j_gene: TRBJ2-7; d_gene: -; abundance: once; CDR3aa: CASSTGTGSYEQYF; CDR3nt: TGTGCCAGCAGCACCGGTACAGGCTCCTACGAGCAGTACTTC
v_gene: TRBV5-1; j_gene: TRBJ2-1; d_gene: TRBD1; abundance: -; CDR3aa: CASSSGTGSYDEQFF; CDR3nt: TGCGCCAGCAGTTCCGGGACAGGGAGTTACGATGAGCAGTTCTTC
v_gene: TRBV27; j_gene: TRBJ2-3; d_gene: -; abundance: -; CDR3aa: CASSPWGLVDYTQYF; CDR3nt: TGTGCCAGCAGTCCTTGGGGACTCGTGGACTATACGCAGTATTTT
v_gene: TRBV11-2; j_gene: TRBJ2-1; d_gene: -; abundance: few; CDR3aa: CASSTSDHEQFF; CDR3nt: TGTGCCAGCAGCACGTCAGATCATGAGCAGTTCTTC
v_gene: TRBV7-2; j_gene: TRBJ2-3; d_gene: -; abundance: -; CDR3aa: CASSLGSRGDTQYF; CDR3nt: TGTGCCAGCAGCTTAGGGTCCAGGGGAGATACGCAGTATTTT
v_gene: TRBV6-1; j_gene: TRBJ1-2; d_gene: -; abundance: -; CDR3aa: CASSEALRALYGYTF; CDR3nt: TGTGCCAGCAGTGAAGCGCTTCGGGCCCTCTATGGCTACACCTTC
v_gene: TRBV30; j_gene: TRBJ2-7; d_gene: TRBD2; abundance: -; CDR3aa: CAFVMVERGAYEQYF; CDR3nt: TGTGCCTTCGTGATGGTAGAGCGGGGCGCCTACGAGCAGTACTTC
v_gene: TRBV4-3; j_gene: TRBJ2-3; d_gene: -; abundance: once; CDR3aa: CASSQDRTEGDTQYF; CDR3nt: TGCGCCAGCAGCCAAGATAGGACGGAGGGAGATACGCAGTATTTT
v_gene: TRBV30; j_gene: TRBJ1-1; d_gene: -; abundance: -; CDR3aa: CAWSVAGGGSTEAFF; CDR3nt: TGTGCCTGGAGTGTAGCAGGAGGGGGGAGCACTGAAGCTTTCTTT
v_gene: TRBV7-2; j_gene: TRBJ2-1; d_gene: -; abundance: few; CDR3aa: CASSPAGRDGNEQFF; CDR3nt: TGTGCCAGCAGTCCAGCCGGACGAGATGGGAATGAGCAGTTCTTC
v_gene: TRBV7-6; j_gene: TRBJ1-2; d_gene: -; abundance: -; CDR3aa: CASSLAENYGYTF; CDR3nt: TGTGCCAGCAGCTTAGCGGAGAACTATGGCTACACCTTC
v_gene: TRBV19; j_gene: TRBJ1-2; d_gene: -; abundance: few; CDR3aa: CASSIASGYTF; CDR3nt: TGTGCCAGTAGTATAGCCTCTGGCTACACCTTC
v_gene: TRBV7-3; j_gene: TRBJ2-1; d_gene: -; abundance: -; CDR3aa: CASSLEGLQYNEQFF; CDR3nt: TGTGCCAGCAGCTTAGAGGGACTGCAGTACAATGAGCAGTTCTTC
v_gene: TRBV6-5; j_gene: TRBJ2-7; d_gene: -; abundance: -; CDR3aa: CASSYSSGGNEQYF; CDR3nt: TGTGCCAGCAGTTACTCTTCAGGTGGCAACGAGCAGTACTTC
v_gene: TRBV27; j_gene: TRBJ1-2; d_gene: -; abundance: -; CDR3aa: CASSLSINYGYTF; CDR3nt: TGTGCCAGCAGTTTAAGCATTAACTATGGCTACACCTTC
v_gene: TRBV6-5; j_gene: TRBJ1-1; d_gene: -; abundance: -; CDR3aa: CASSYGGSTEAFF; CDR3nt: TGTGCCAGCAGTTACGGGGGGAGCACTGAAGCTTTCTTT
v_gene: TRBV27; j_gene: TRBJ2-1; d_gene: -; abundance: -; CDR3aa: CASNPGNGEQFF; CDR3nt: TGTGCCAGCAACCCGGGTAATGGAGAGCAGTTCTTC
v_gene: TRBV29-1; j_gene: TRBJ2-1; d_gene: TRBD1; abundance: -; CDR3aa: CSTKGTGTYNEQFF; CDR3nt: TGCAGCACCAAGGGGACAGGGACCTACAATGAGCAGTTCTTC
v_gene: TRBV5-6; j_gene: TRBJ2-7; d_gene: TRBD1; abundance: -; CDR3aa: CASSEQGSEQYF; CDR3nt: TGTGCCAGCAGCGAACAGGGGTCCGAGCAGTACTTC
v_gene: TRBV7-9; j_gene: TRBJ2-5; d_gene: TRBD2; abundance: -; CDR3aa: CASSLFGGGSETQYF; CDR3nt: TGTGCCAGCAGCTTATTCGGCGGGGGATCGGAGACCCAGTACTTC
v_gene: TRBV29-1; j_gene: TRBJ2-5; d_gene: TRBD2; abundance: -; CDR3aa: CSPGLAGEETQYF; CDR3nt: TGCAGCCCGGGACTAGCGGGGGAAGAGACCCAGTACTTC
v_gene: TRBV7-6; j_gene: TRBJ2-3; d_gene: -; abundance: -; CDR3aa: CASSPIGGDTQYF; CDR3nt: TGTGCCAGCAGCCCGATTGGGGGGGATACGCAGTATTTT
v_gene: TRBV4-2; j_gene: TRBJ2-1; d_gene: TRBD1; abundance: -; CDR3aa: CASSRLTGGFGNEQFF; CDR3nt: TGTGCCAGCAGCCGCTTGACAGGGGGGTTTGGCAATGAGCAGTTCTTC
v_gene: TRBV6-5; j_gene: TRBJ1-1; d_gene: -; abundance: -; CDR3aa: CASSYSAGANTEAFF; CDR3nt: TGTGCCAGCAGTTACTCGGCGGGGGCGAACACTGAAGCTTTCTTT
v_gene: TRBV6-6; j_gene: TRBJ1-5; d_gene: -; abundance: -; CDR3aa: CASSYWGEPQHF; CDR3nt: TGTGCCAGCAGTTATTGGGGTGAACCCCAGCATTTT
v_gene: TRBV6-6; j_gene: TRBJ2-3; d_gene: -; abundance: -; CDR3aa: CASSLHLGGRTDTQYF; CDR3nt: TGTGCCAGCAGTCTCCACCTCGGGGGCCGAACAGATACGCAGTATTTT
v_gene: TRBV29-1; j_gene: TRBJ2-7; d_gene: TRBD2; abundance: few; CDR3aa: CSVAGGASWEQYF; CDR3nt: TGCAGCGTTGCCGGGGGGGCTTCGTGGGAGCAGTACTTC
v_gene: TRBV9; j_gene: TRBJ2-3; d_gene: TRBD2; abundance: -; CDR3aa: CASRPSSGGEGTDTQYF; CDR3nt: TGTGCCAGCAGGCCGTCTAGCGGGGGGGAGGGCACAGATACGCAGTATTTT
v_gene: TRBV5-1; j_gene: TRBJ2-7; d_gene: -; abundance: -; CDR3aa: CASSFGTGQYEQYF; CDR3nt: TGCGCCAGCAGCTTTGGAACAGGGCAGTACGAGCAGTACTTC
v_gene: TRBV7-9; j_gene: TRBJ1-5; d_gene: -; abundance: -; CDR3aa: CASSLVGGNQPQHF; CDR3nt: TGTGCCAGCAGCTTAGTTGGGGGGAATCAGCCCCAGCATTTT
v_gene: TRBV9; j_gene: TRBJ2-1; d_gene: TRBD2; abundance: -; CDR3aa: CASSVESGGWDEQFF; CDR3nt: TGTGCCAGCAGCGTAGAAAGCGGGGGCTGGGATGAGCAGTTCTTC
v_gene: TRBV13; j_gene: TRBJ2-7; d_gene: -; abundance: -; CDR3aa: CASSFGQSFYEQYF; CDR3nt: TGTGCCAGCAGCTTCGGACAGAGTTTCTACGAGCAGTACTTC
v_gene: TRBV5-4; j_gene: TRBJ2-1; d_gene: -; abundance: few; CDR3aa: CASSLGWRNEQFF; CDR3nt: TGTGCCAGCAGCTTGGGCTGGAGGAATGAGCAGTTCTTC
v_gene: TRBV7-6; j_gene: TRBJ2-5; d_gene: TRBD2; abundance: once; CDR3aa: CASSRRAGIKETQYF; CDR3nt: TGTGCCAGCAGCCGACGAGCGGGGATTAAAGAGACCCAGTACTTC
v_gene: TRBV6-5; j_gene: TRBJ2-7; d_gene: -; abundance: -; CDR3aa: CASSYSVEPYEQYF; CDR3nt: TGTGCCAGCAGTTACTCCGTGGAGCCCTACGAGCAGTACTTC
v_gene: TRBV6-4; j_gene: TRBJ2-1; d_gene: -; abundance: -; CDR3aa: CASSDSGQSSYNEQFF; CDR3nt: TGTGCCAGCAGTGACTCGGGGCAGAGCTCCTACAATGAGCAGTTCTTC
v_gene: TRBV27; j_gene: TRBJ1-1; d_gene: TRBD1; abundance: -; CDR3aa: CASSLSITDRGIQNTEAFF; CDR3nt: TGTGCCAGCAGTTTATCGATAACGGACAGGGGGATACAGAACACTGAAGCTTTCTTT
v_gene: TRBV29-1; j_gene: TRBJ2-3; d_gene: -; abundance: -; CDR3aa: CSVVVGGRGDTQYF; CDR3nt: TGCAGCGTTGTTGTGGGGGGACGAGGAGATACGCAGTATTTT
v_gene: TRBV19; j_gene: TRBJ2-2; d_gene: -; abundance: -; CDR3aa: CASSTGPGAGELFF; CDR3nt: TGTGCCAGTAGTACGGGGCCTGGAGCCGGGGAGCTGTTTTTT
v_gene: TRBV21-1; j_gene: TRBJ2-2; d_gene: -; abundance: -; CDR3aa: CASTLGQGVFAGELFF; CDR3nt: TGTGCCAGCACCTTAGGACAGGGGGTGTTTGCCGGGGAGCTGTTTTTT
v_gene: TRBV4-1; j_gene: TRBJ2-7; d_gene: TRBD1; abundance: -; CDR3aa: CASSQGTGGSYEQYF; CDR3nt: TGCGCCAGCAGCCAAGGGACAGGGGGGTCCTACGAGCAGTACTTC
v_gene: TRBV10-2; j_gene: TRBJ2-4; d_gene: -; abundance: -; CDR3aa: CASSEVGGPIRPGAKNIQYF; CDR3nt: TGCGCCAGCAGTGAAGTTGGAGGACCCATACGCCCGGGAGCCAAAAACATTCAGTACTTC
v_gene: TRBV6-1; j_gene: TRBJ2-5; d_gene: TRBD1; abundance: -; CDR3aa: CASSEALRDRTETQYF; CDR3nt: TGTGCCAGCAGTGAAGCGCTTCGGGACAGGACAGAGACCCAGTACTTC
v_gene: TRBV4-1; j_gene: TRBJ2-5; d_gene: -; abundance: -; CDR3aa: CASSHDLTYQETQYF; CDR3nt: TGCGCCAGCAGCCATGATCTAACGTACCAAGAGACCCAGTACTTC
v_gene: TRBV2; j_gene: TRBJ2-7; d_gene: -; abundance: -; CDR3aa: CASSSTSSRYEQYF; CDR3nt: TGTGCCAGCAGTTCCACCTCAAGCCGTTACGAGCAGTACTTC